The present entry profiles one T cell receptor (beta chain) with its context. This clone was found once. Its cognate antigen has yet to be identified. The sample holds no much larger clone one base away, and base qualities are not on file. This record comes from a study of technical replicates of blood from a handful of donors (dated by TCRdb to 2016 to 2017). CDR1 and CDR2 (SGDLS, YYNGEE) derive from the germline V gene. The CDR3 contains 14 residues, cysteine and phenylalanine counted. The sequence is cut down to CDR3 DNA, 42 bases in frame from base 1. A distance of 16 bases separates the germline ends of V and J, which lose 7 bases and 3 bases respectively. The library came from the immunoSEQ multiplex PCR assay. Here the immuneACCESS table is served through TCRdb, limited to in-frame sequences with V and J called. Missing clones are a known gap in these copies; in checked studies unresolved V genes cover under half, and the rest lacks a known reason. This sample gives roughly 83,000 clones in total; approximately 92% of them show up just once. The ten most abundant clones make up 0.25% of the sample.

The TCR sequence derives from a human donor in good health. The chain is encoded by TRBV9 joined to TRBJ1-2; matching of 5 bases hints at TRBD1 as the D gene. Sequencing was performed on T cells isolated from PBMCs. The CDR3 is CASGAGDEDYGYTF. The sequence in DNA is TGTGCCAGCGGAGCGGGGGACGAGGACTATGGCTACACCTTC.